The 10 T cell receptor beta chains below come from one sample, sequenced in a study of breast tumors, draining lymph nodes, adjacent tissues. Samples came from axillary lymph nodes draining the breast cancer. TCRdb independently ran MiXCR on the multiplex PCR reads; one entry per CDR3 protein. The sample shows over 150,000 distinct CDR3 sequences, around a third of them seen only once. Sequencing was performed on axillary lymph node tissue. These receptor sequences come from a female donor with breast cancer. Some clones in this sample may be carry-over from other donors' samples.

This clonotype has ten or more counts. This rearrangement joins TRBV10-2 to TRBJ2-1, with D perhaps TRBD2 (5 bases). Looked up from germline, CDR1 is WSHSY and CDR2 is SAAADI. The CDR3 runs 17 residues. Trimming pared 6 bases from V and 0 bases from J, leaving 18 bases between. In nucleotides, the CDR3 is TGCGCCAGCAGCCCACGGAGGCGCAAGGGCTCCTACAATGAGCAGTTCTTC. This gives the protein CASSPRRRKGSYNEQFF.

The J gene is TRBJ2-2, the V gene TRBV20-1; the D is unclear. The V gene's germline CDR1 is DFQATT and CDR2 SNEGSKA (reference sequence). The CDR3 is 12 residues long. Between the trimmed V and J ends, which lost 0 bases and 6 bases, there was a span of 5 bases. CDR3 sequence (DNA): TGCAGTGCTAGAGATGGGGCCGGGGAGCTGTTTTTT. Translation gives CSARDGAGELFF.

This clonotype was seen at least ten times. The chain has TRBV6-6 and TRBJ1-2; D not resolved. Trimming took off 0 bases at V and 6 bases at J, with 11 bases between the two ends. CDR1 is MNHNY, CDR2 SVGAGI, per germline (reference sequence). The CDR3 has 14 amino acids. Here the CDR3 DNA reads TGTGCCAGCAGTTACTCGAGCGGCTTCGATGGCTACACCTTC. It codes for CASSYSSGFDGYTF.

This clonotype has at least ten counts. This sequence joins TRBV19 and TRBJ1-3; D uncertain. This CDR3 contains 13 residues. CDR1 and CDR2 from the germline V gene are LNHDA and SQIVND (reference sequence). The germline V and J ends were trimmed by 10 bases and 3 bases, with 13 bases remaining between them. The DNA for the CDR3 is TGTGCCACCGCTTTGACATTTGGAAACACCATATATTTT. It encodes CATALTFGNTIYF.

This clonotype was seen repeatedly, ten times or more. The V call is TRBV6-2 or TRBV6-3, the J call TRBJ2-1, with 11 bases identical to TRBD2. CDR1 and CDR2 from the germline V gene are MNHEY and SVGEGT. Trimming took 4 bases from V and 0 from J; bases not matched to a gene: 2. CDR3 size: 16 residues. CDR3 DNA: TGTGCCAGCAGTTCGACTAGCGGGAACTCCTACAATGAGCAGTTCTTC. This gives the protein CASSSTSGNSYNEQFF.

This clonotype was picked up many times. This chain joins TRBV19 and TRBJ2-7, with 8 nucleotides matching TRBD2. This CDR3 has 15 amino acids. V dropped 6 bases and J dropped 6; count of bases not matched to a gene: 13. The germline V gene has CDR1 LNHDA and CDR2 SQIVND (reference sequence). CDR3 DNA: TGTGCCAGTAGCCGGGGAGGCGGGGGGCCCATCGAGCAGTACTTC. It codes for CASSRGGGGPIEQYF.

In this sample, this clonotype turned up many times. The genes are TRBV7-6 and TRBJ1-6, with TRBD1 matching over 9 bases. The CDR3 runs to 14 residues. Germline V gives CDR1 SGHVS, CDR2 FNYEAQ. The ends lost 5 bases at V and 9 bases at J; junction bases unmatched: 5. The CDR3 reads CASSPDRGGSPLHF. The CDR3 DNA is TGTGCCAGCAGCCCGGACAGGGGAGGTTCACCCCTCCACTTT.

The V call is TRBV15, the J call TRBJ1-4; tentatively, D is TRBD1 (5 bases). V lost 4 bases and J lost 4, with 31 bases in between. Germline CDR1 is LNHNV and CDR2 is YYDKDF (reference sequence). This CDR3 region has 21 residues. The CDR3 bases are TGTGCCACCAGCACTTTAGCAGGACCGGGACTAGCGGGAGGGAGTAATGAAAAACTGTTTTTT. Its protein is CATSTLAGPGLAGGSNEKLFF.

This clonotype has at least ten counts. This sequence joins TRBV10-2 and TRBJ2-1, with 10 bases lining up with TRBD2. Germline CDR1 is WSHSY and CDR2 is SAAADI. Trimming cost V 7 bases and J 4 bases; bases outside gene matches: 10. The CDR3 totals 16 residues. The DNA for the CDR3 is TGCGCCAGCACCTCGGGACTAGCGACTCAGTACAATGAGCAGTTCTTC. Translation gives CASTSGLATQYNEQFF.

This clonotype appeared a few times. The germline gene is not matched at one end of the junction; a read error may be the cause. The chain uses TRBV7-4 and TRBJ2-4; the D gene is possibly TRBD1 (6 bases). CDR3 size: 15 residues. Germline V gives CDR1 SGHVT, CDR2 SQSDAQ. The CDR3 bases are TGTGCCAGCAGCCCACACCGGGACATTGAAAACATTCAGCACTTC. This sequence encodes CASSPHRDIENIQHF.